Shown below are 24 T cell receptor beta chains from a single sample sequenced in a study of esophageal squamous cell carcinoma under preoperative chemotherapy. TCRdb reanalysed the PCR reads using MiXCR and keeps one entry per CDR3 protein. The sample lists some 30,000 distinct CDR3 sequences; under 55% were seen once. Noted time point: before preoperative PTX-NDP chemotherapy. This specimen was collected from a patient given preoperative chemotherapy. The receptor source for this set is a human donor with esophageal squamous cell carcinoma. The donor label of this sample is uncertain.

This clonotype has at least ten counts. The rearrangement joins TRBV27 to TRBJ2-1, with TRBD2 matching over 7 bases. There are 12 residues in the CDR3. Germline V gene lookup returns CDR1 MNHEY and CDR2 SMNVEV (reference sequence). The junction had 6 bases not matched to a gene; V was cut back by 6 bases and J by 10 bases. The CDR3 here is CASRRGEGEQFF. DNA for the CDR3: TGTGCCAGCAGGAGAGGGGAGGGGGAGCAGTTCTTC.

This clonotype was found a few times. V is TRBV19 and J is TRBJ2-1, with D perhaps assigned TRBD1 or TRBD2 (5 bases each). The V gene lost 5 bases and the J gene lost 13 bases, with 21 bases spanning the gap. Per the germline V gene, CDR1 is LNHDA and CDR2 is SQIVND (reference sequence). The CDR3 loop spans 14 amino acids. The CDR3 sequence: CASSQGVGTETQFF. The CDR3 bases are TGTGCCAGTAGTCAGGGAGTCGGAACGGAGACCCAGTTCTTC.

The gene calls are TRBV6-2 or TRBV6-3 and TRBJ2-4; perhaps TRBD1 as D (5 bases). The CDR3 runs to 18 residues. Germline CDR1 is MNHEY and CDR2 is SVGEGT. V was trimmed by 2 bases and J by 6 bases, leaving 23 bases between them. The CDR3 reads CASSYPGHGATGVNIQYF. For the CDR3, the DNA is TGTGCCAGCAGTTACCCAGGACACGGAGCCACTGGGGTAAACATTCAGTACTTC.

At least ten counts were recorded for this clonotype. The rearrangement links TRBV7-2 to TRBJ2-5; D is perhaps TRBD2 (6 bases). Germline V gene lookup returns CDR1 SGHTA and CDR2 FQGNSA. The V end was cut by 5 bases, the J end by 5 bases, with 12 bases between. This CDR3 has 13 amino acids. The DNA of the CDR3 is TGTGCCAGCAGCCCCAGACTAGACGAGACCCAGTACTTC. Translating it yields CASSPRLDETQYF.

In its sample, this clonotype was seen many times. The CDR3 here is CASRSSGVSYEQYF. The CDR3 DNA is TGTGCCAGCAGGTCTAGCGGTGTCTCCTACGAGCAGTACTTC. The chain uses TRBV12-3 or TRBV12-4 and TRBJ2-7, with 7 bases identical to TRBD2. The CDR3 loop spans 14 amino acids. Trimming cost V 6 bases and J 0 bases; bases outside gene matches: 5.

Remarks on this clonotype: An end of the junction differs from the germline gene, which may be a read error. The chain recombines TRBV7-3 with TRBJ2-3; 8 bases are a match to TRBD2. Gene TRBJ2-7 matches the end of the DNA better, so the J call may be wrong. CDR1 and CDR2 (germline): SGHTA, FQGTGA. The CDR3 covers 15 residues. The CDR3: CARSSGGGGPDTQYF. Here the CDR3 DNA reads TGTGCCAGGAGCTCCGGGGGGGGGGGCCCAGATACGCAGTACTTC.

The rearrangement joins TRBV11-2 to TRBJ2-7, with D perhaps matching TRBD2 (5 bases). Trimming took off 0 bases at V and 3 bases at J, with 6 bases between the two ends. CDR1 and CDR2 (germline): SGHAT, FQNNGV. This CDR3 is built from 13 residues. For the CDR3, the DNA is TGTGCCAGCAGCTTAGAAAGCGGCTACGAGCAGTACTTC. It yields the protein CASSLESGYEQYF.

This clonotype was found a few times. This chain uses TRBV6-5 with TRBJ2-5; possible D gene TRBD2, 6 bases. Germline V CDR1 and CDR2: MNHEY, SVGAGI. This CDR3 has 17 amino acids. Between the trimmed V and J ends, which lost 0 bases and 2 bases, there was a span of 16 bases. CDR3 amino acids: CASSYSGASGRQETQYF. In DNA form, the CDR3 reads TGTGCCAGCAGTTACTCTGGGGCCAGCGGGCGACAAGAGACCCAGTACTTC.

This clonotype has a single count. The CDR3 DNA follows: TGTGCCAGCAGCTTGAACAGGGGAGGGTCCTACAATGAGCAGTACTTC. Amino acid sequence: CASSLNRGGSYNEQYF. V gene TRBV5-4 combines with J gene TRBJ2-1; the D gene could be TRBD1 or TRBD2 (7 bases each). The end of the DNA fits TRBJ2-7 better, so the J call may be wrong. The germline V gene has CDR1 SGHNT and CDR2 YYREEE (reference sequence). This CDR3 comprises 16 residues.

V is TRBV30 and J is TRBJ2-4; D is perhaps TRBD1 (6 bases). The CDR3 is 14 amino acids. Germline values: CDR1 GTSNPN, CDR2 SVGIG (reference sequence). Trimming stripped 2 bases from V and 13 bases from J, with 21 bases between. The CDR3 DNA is TGTGCCTGGAGTCCCCTCGGACAGATATACGGGCAGTACTTC. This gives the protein CAWSPLGQIYGQYF.

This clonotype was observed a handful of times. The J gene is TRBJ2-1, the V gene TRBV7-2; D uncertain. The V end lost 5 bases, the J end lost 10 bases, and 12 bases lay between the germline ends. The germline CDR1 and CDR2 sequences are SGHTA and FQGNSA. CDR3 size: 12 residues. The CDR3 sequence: CASSPPVMEQFF. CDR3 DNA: TGTGCCAGCAGCCCTCCCGTCATGGAGCAGTTCTTC.

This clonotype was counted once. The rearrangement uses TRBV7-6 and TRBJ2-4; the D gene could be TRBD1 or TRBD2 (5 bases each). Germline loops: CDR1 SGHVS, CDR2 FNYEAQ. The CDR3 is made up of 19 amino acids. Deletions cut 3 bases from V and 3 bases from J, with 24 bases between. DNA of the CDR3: TGTGCCAGCAGCTTGGATCCGGGCATCCGGGGCCGTGACAAAAACATTCAGTACTTC. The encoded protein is CASSLDPGIRGRDKNIQYF.

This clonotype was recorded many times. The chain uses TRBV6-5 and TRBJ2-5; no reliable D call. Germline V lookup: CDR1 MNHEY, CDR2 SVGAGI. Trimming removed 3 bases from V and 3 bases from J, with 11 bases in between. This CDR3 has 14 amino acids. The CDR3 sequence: CASSYKNTEETQYF. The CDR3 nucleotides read TGTGCCAGCAGTTATAAGAACACCGAAGAGACCCAGTACTTC.

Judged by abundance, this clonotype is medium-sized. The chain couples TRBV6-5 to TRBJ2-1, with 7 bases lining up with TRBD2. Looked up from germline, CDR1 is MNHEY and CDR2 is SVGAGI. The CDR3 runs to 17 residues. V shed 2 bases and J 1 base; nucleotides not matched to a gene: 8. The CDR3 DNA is TGTGCCAGCAGTTACCAATTAAAGCGGGGTTCCTACAATGAGCAGTTCTTC. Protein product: CASSYQLKRGSYNEQFF.

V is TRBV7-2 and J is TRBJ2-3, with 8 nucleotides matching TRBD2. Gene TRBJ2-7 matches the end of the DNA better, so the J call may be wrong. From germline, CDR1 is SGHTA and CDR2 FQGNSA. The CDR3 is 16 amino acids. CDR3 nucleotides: TGTGCCAGCCGCGTACCGGGGGGGAGAGCCACAGATACGCAGTACTTC. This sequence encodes CASRVPGGRATDTQYF.

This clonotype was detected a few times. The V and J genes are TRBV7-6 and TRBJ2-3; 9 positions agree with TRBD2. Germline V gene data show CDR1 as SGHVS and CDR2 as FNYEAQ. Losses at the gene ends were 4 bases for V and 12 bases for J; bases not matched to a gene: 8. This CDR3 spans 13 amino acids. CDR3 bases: TGTGCCAGCAGCTCGGCTAGCGGGGCCCCCCAGTATTTT. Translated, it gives CASSSASGAPQYF.

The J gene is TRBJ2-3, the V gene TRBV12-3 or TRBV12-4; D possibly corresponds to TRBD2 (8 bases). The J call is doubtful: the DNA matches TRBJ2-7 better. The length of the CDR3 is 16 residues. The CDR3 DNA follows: TGTCCGAGCAGTTTAGCGGGACTAGGGGGCACAGACACGCAGTACTTC. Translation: CPSSLAGLGGTDTQYF.

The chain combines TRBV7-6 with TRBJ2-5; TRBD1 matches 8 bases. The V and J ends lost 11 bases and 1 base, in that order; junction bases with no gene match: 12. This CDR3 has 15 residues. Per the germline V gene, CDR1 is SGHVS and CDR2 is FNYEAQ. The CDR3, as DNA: TGTGCCGGGGGGTCAGGGGGCAGTGGCCAAGAGACCCAGTACTTC. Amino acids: CAGGSGGSGQETQYF.

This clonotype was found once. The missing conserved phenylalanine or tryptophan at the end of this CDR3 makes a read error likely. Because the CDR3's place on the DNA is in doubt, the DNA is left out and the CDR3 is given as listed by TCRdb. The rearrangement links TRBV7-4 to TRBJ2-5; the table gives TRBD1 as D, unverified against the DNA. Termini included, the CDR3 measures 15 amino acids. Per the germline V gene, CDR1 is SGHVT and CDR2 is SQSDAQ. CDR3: CASSRTTGAQATQYS.

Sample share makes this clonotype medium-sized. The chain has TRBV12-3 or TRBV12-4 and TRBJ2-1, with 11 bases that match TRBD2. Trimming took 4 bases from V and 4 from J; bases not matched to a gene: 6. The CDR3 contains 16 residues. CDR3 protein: CASSSYGTSGYNEQFF. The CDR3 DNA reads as TGTGCCAGCAGTTCTTATGGGACTAGCGGTTACAATGAGCAGTTCTTC.

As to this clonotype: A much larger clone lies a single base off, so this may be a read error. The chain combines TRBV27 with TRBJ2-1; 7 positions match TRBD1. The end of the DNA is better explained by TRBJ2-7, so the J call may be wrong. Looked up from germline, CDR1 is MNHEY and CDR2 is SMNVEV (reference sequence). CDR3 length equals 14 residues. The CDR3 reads CASTQGVAYSEQYF. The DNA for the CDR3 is TGTGCCAGCACGCAGGGGGTGGCCTACAGTGAGCAGTACTTC.

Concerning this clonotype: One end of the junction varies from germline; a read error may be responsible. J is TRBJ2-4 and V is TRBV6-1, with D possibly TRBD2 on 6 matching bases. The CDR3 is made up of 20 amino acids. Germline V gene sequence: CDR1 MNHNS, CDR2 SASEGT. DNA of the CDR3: TGTGCCGGCAGCTCACGAGGCCGCGTCTCGGGGCTAGCGACCAAAGACACTCAGTACTTC. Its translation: CAGSSRGRVSGLATKDTQYF.

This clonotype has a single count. CDR3 sequence (DNA): TGTGCGTGTATCGGGGGCCGTGCCCAAGACATCCAGTACTTC. Protein product: CACIGGRAQDIQYF. The chain is built from TRBV12-3 or TRBV12-4 and TRBJ2-5, with D perhaps TRBD1 or TRBD2 (6 bases each). The CDR3 consists of 14 residues.

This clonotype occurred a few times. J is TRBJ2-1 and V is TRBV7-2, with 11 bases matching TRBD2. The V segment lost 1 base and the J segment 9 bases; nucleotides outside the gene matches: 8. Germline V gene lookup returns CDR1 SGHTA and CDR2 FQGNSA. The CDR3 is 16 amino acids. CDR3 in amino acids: CASSLGLAGRGGEQFF. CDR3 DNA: TGTGCCAGCAGCTTAGGACTAGCGGGGCGCGGAGGTGAGCAGTTCTTC.